This TCR beta chain was observed in a study of cytomegalovirus exposure and HLA in healthy donors. Study overall: A prior analysis found around 110 million unique TCR beta sequences from around 200 million T cells. Regarding the study as a whole: Earlier analysis found most TCR beta V segments productive about 87% or about 30% of the time. More clonal expansion characterized HLA-associated TCR beta chains than equally common others in a later analysis. V- and J-gene trimming in TCR beta was tied to a missense DCLRE1C variant by an analysis performed later.

The PCR made use of 60 Vbeta and 13 Jbeta primers. Assay: immunoSEQ multiplex PCR; the TCRdb copy retains only in-frame clones and omits some. This sample's table has tens of thousands of clones. Comment on this clone: Its antigen is still unknown.

This CDR3 is built from 14 residues. The germline gives CDR1 GTSNPN, CDR2 SVGIG (reference sequence). The germline V and J ends were trimmed by 2 bases and 5 bases, with 15 bases remaining between them. The TCR was taken from a man aged 45-65 years in good health and CMV-seronegative. The rearrangement uses TRBV30 and TRBJ1-1; D unresolved. Sequenced: PBMCs. The CDR3 DNA reads as TGTGCCTGGAGTAAGTCTGCGGTGCAGACTGAAGCTTTCTTT. Protein: CAWSKSAVQTEAFF.